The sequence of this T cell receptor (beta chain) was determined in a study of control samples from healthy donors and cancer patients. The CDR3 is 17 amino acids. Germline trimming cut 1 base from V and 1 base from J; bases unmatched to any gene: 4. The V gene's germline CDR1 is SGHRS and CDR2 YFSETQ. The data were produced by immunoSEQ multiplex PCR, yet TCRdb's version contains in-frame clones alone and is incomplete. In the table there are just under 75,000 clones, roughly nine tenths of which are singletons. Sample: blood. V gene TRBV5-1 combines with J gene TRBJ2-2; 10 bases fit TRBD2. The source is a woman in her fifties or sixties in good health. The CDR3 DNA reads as TGCGCCAGCAGCTTGACTAGCGGGGTTAGGAACACCGGGGAGCTGTTTTTT. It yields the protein CASSLTSGVRNTGELFF.